This T cell receptor (beta chain) was obtained from a study of control samples from healthy donors and cancer patients (dated by TCRdb to about 2020). The library was produced with the immunoSEQ multiplex PCR assay. Here the immuneACCESS table is served through TCRdb, limited to in-frame sequences with V and J called. Missing clones are a known gap in these copies; in checked studies unresolved V genes cover under half, and the rest lacks a known reason. The sample has 70,000 to 80,000 clones on record, about 90% of them singletons. Of the sample, over 1.5% is held by the ten largest clones. The germline V gene encodes CDR1 SQVTM and CDR2 ANQGSEA. Relative to germline, V is 4 bases shorter and J is 14 bases shorter, with 20 bases between their ends. The cysteine opens and the phenylalanine closes a CDR3 of 12 amino acids. The read is trimmed to its CDR3 DNA, 36 bases read in frame from base 1. To note about this clone: Its antigen is still unknown. No much larger clone exists at a distance of one base, and base qualities are not known.

Recombination joined TRBV29-1 with TRBJ1-1; TRBD1 is perhaps the D gene, given 5 matching bases. Sequenced: PBMCs. The sequence derives from a woman in her sixties or seventies with head and neck cancer. Here the CDR3 is given as CSVAQAARGRFF. The nucleotides read TGCAGCGTTGCCCAGGCCGCGAGGGGTCGGTTCTTT.